One and the same sample provided the 11 T cell receptor beta chains below, sequenced in a study of memory B cells and T cells in multiple sclerosis. Using immunoSEQ multiplex PCR, the repertoire was profiled, and TCRdb retains in-frame clones only, with some absent. Here the sample spans roughly 8,200 clones, around 58% being singletons. What was sequenced was memory (CD45RO+) CD8+ T cells from blood. Every receptor here comes from a human donor with multiple sclerosis.

J is TRBJ1-3 and V is TRBV27, with no clear D. Trimming shortened V by 0 bases and J by 5 bases, and 11 bases separated the two germline ends. The germline gives CDR1 MNHEY, CDR2 SMNVEV (reference sequence). The CDR3 is made up of 15 amino acids. CDR3 DNA: TGTGCCAGCAGTTTATCAGCGGGCGGAAGAAACACCATATATTTT. Translating gives CASSLSAGGRNTIYF.

The chain carries TRBV29-1 and TRBJ2-3, with 9 positions matching TRBD1. Trimming took 1 base from V and 4 from J; bases not matched to a gene: 3. The CDR3 consists of 14 residues. Germline-derived CDR1 and CDR2 are SQVTM and ANQGSEA. CDR3 sequence: CSVEGTGVPDTQYF. The CDR3 region has the DNA TGCAGCGTTGAAGGGACAGGGGTGCCAGATACGCAGTATTTT.

This clone has only a few counts. The J gene is TRBJ2-7, the V gene TRBV10-3; 8 bases map to TRBD1. The CDR3 has 15 residues. Germline V gives CDR1 ENHRY, CDR2 SYGVKD. V was clipped by 5 bases and J by 3 bases; unmatched bases: 9. CDR3 amino acids: CAISKLGQGYYEQYF. The CDR3 DNA follows: TGTGCCATCAGTAAACTAGGACAGGGTTACTACGAGCAGTACTTC.

This clone came up a few times. The V gene is TRBV6-5, the J gene TRBJ1-1; the D gene is possibly TRBD1 (5 bases). The CDR3 has 15 residues. Germline CDR1 and CDR2: MNHEY and SVGAGI. Trimming shortened V by 6 bases and J by 4 bases, and 18 bases separated the two germline ends. CDR3 loop: CASSTDKGQVTEAFF. CDR3 in DNA: TGTGCCAGCAGCACTGACAAGGGGCAGGTCACTGAAGCTTTCTTT.

The chain combines TRBV19 with TRBJ2-1; 9 nucleotides align to TRBD1. J lost 4 bases, V lost 6 bases, and 10 bases had no gene match. From germline, CDR1 is LNHDA and CDR2 SQIVND (reference sequence). The CDR3 is made up of 16 amino acids. For the CDR3, the DNA is TGTGCCAGTAGCCCTTTCGGGACAGGGACTTACAATGAGCAGTTCTTC. This encodes CASSPFGTGTYNEQFF.

The chain carries TRBV7-2 and TRBJ2-5; a weak D match, TRBD2 (6 bases). V dropped 2 bases and J dropped 5 bases, with 12 bases sitting between them. This CDR3 contains 14 residues. CDR1 is SGHTA and CDR2 is FQGNSA in the germline V gene. CDR3 region: CASSLFGSQETQYF. The CDR3 coding sequence is TGTGCCAGCAGCTTATTCGGGAGCCAGGAGACCCAGTACTTC.

V gene TRBV6-5 combines with J gene TRBJ2-1, with a tentative D call TRBD2 (6 bases). Per germline, CDR1 MNHEY and CDR2 SVGAGI. This CDR3 spans 16 amino acids. The V end lost 0 bases, the J end lost 0 bases, and 9 bases lay between the germline ends. Here the CDR3 DNA reads TGTGCCAGCAGTTACTCGGCGGGAAGCTCCTACAATGAGCAGTTCTTC. Its translation is CASSYSAGSSYNEQFF.

The sample holds a few counts of this clone. J is TRBJ2-7 and V is TRBV6-1, with 7 bases lining up with TRBD1. From germline, CDR1 is MNHNS and CDR2 SASEGT. The V and J ends lost 9 bases and 3 bases, in that order; junction bases with no gene match: 5. There are 12 residues in the CDR3. CDR3 in amino acids: CASRDSLYEQYF. CDR3 nucleotides: TGTGCCAGTCGGGACAGCCTCTACGAGCAGTACTTC.

On this clone itself: The same CDR3 also results from other DNA sequences found in this sample. The gene calls are TRBV9 and TRBJ2-7; 7 nucleotides line up with TRBD2. With V trimmed by 2 bases and J by 2 bases, 4 bases remained unmatched. The CDR3 totals 14 residues. Germline CDR1 and CDR2: SGDLS and YYNGEE. CDR3 residues: CASSVGLVPYEQYF. The CDR3 bases are TGTGCCAGCAGCGTCGGACTAGTTCCCTACGAGCAGTACTTC.

This clone has a single count. The V call is TRBV14, the J call TRBJ2-1, with D perhaps matching TRBD2 (7 bases). The CDR3 is made up of 18 amino acids. Germline V CDR1 and CDR2: SGHDN, FVKESK. Trimming took 0 bases from V and 9 from J, leaving 24 bases between them. The CDR3 here is CASSQDTLRGGGLTEQFF. The CDR3 DNA is TGTGCCAGCAGCCAAGATACTCTTCGCGGGGGCGGCCTGACTGAGCAGTTCTTC.

V gene TRBV25-1 combines with J gene TRBJ1-3, with D perhaps matching TRBD1 (6 bases). CDR1 and CDR2 from the germline V gene are MGHDK and SYGVNS. This CDR3 has 17 residues. The ends were cut back, 4 bases at V and 4 bases at J, with 20 bases in the middle. The CDR3 nucleotides read TGTGCCAGCAGTGGTTACAGGGATGCGCCGGGCGGAAACACCATATATTTT. Translation: CASSGYRDAPGGNTIYF.